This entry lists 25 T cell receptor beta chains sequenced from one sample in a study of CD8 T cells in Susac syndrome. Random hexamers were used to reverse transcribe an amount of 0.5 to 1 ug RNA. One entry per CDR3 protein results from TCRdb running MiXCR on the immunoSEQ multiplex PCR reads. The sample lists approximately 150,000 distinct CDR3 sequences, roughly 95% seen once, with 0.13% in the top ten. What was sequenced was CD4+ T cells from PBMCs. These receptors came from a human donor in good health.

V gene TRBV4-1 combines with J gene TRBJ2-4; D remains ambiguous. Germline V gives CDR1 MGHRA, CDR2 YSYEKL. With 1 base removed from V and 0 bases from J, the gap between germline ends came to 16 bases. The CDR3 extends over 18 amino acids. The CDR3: CASSQARVVALAKNIQYF. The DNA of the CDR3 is TGCGCCAGCAGCCAAGCCCGGGTGGTGGCTCTAGCCAAAAACATTCAGTACTTC.

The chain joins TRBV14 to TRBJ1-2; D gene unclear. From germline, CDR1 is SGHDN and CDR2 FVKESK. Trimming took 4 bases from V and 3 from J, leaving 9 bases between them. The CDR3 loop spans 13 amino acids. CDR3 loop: CASSRGRHYGYTF. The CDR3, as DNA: TGTGCCAGCAGCCGCGGACGGCACTATGGCTACACCTTC.

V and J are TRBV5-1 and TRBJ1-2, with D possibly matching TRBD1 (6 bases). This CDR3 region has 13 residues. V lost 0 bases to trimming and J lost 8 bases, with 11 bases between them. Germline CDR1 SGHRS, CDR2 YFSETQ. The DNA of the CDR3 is TGCGCCAGCAGCTTGGGACAGGATGAAGGCTACACCTTC. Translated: CASSLGQDEGYTF.

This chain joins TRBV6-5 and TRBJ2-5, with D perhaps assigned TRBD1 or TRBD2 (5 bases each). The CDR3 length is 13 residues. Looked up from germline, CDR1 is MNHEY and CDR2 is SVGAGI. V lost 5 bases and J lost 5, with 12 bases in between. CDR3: CASSKRGVETQYF. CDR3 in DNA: TGTGCCAGCAGTAAGCGAGGGGTCGAGACCCAGTACTTC.

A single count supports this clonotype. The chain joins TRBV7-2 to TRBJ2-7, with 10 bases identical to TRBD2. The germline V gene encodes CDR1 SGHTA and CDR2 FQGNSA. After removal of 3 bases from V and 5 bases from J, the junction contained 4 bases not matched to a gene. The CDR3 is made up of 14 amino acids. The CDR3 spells CASSFSGGPDEQYF. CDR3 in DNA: TGTGCCAGCAGCTTTAGCGGGGGGCCGGACGAGCAGTACTTC.

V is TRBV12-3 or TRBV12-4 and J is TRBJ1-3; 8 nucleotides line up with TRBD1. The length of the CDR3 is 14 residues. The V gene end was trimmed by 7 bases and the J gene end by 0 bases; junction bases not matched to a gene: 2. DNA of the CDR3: TGTGCCAGCACTACAGGGGGCTCTGGAAACACCATATATTTT. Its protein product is CASTTGGSGNTIYF.

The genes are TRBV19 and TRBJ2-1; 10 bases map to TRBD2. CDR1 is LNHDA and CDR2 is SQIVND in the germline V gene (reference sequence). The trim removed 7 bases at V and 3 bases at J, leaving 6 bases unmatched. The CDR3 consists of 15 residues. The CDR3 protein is CASTYSGGLYNEQFF. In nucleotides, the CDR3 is TGTGCCAGTACCTATAGCGGGGGGCTCTACAATGAGCAGTTCTTC.

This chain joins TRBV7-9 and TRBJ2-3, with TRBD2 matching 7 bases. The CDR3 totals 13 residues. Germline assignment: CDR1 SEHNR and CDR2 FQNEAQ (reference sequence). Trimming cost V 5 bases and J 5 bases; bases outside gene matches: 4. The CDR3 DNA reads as TGTGCCAGCAGCCCCCCTAGCGGAGATACGCAGTATTTT. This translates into CASSPPSGDTQYF. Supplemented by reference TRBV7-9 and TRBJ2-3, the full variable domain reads DTGVSQNPRHKITKRGQNVTFRCDPISEHNRLYWYRQTLGQGPEFLTYFQNEAQLEKSRLLSDRFSAERPKGSFSTLEIQRTEQGDSAMYLCASSPPSGDTQYFGPGTRLTVL.

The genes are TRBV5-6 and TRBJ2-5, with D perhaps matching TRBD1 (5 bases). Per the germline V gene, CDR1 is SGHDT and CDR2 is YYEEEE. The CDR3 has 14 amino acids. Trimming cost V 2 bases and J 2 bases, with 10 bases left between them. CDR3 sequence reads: CASSLRAGQETQYF. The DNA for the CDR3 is TGTGCCAGCAGCTTAAGGGCAGGGCAAGAGACCCAGTACTTC. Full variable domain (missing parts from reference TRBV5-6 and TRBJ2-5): DAGVTQSPTHLIKTRGQQVTLRCSPKSGHDTVSWYQQALGQGPQFIFQYYEEEERQRGNFPDRFSGHQFPNYSSELNVNALLLGDSALYLCASSLRAGQETQYFGPGTRLLVL.

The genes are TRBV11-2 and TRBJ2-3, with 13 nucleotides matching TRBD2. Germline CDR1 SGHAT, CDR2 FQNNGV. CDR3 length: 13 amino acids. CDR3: CATSGGRTDTQYF. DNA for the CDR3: TGTGCGACTAGCGGGGGGCGCACAGATACGCAGTATTTT.

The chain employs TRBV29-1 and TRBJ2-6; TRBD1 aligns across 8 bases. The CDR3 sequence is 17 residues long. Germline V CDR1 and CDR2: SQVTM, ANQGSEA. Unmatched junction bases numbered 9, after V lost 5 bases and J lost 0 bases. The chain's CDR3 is CSVLGQDHRSGANVLTF. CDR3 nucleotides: TGCAGCGTTTTGGGACAGGACCACCGCTCTGGGGCCAACGTCCTGACTTTC. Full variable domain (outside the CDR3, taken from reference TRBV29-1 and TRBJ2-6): SAVISQKPSRDICQRGTSLTIQCQVDSQVTMMFWYRQQPGQSLTLIATANQGSEATYESGFVIDKFPISRPNLTFSTLTVSNMSPEDSSIYLCSVLGQDHRSGANVLTFGAGSRLTVL.

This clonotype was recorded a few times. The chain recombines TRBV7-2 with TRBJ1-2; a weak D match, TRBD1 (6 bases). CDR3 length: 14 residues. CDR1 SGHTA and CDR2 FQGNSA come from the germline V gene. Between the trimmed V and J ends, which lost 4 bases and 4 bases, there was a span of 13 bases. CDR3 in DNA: TGTGCCAGCAGCTGGAACGACAGGATCTATGGCTACACCTTC. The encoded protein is CASSWNDRIYGYTF.

DNA of the CDR3: TGTGCCACCAGCAGAGACCTTGGGGAGAACACTGAAGCTTTCTTT. The encoded protein is CATSRDLGENTEAFF. The genes are TRBV15 and TRBJ1-1, with D hard to call. CDR3 size: 15 residues. V lost 0 bases and J lost 1, with 9 bases in between. Germline V gene data show CDR1 as LNHNV and CDR2 as YYDKDF (reference sequence). Based on the CDR3 plus reference TRBV15 and TRBJ1-1, the full variable domain is DAMVIQNPRYQVTQFGKPVTLSCSQTLNHNVMYWYQQKSSQAPKLLFHYYDKDFNNEADTPDNFQSRRPNTSFCFLDIRSPGLGDTAMYLCATSRDLGENTEAFFGQGTRLTVV.

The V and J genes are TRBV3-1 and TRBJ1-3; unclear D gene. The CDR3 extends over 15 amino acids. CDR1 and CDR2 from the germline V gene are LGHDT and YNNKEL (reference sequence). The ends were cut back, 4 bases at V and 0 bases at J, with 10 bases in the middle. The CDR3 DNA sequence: TGTGCCAGCAGCCTATACCGGGACTCTGGAAACACCATATATTTT. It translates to CASSLYRDSGNTIYF. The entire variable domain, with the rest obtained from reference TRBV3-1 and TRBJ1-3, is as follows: DTAVSQTPKYLVTQMGNDKSIKCEQNLGHDTMYWYKQDSKKFLKIMFSYNNKELIINETVPNRFSPKSPDKAHLNLHINSLELGDSAVYFCASSLYRDSGNTIYFGEGSWLTVV.

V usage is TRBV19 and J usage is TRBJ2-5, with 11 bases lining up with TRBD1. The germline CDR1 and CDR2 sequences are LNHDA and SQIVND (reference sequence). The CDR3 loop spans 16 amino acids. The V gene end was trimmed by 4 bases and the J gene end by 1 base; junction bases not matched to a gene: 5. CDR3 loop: CASSKEGTGGQETQYF. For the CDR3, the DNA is TGTGCCAGTAGTAAGGAGGGGACAGGGGGCCAAGAGACCCAGTACTTC.

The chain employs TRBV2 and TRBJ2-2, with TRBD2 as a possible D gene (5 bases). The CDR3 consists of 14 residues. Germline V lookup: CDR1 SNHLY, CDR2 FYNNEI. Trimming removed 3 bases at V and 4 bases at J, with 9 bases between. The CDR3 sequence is CASSETRVTGELFF. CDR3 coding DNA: TGTGCCAGCAGTGAGACGAGGGTCACCGGGGAGCTGTTTTTT.

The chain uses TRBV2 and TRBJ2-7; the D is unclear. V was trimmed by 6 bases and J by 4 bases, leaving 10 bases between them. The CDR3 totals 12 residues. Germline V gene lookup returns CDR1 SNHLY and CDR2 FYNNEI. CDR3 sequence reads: CASRSSSYEQYF. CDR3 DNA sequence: TGTGCCAGCAGATCGAGTAGTTACGAGCAGTACTTC.

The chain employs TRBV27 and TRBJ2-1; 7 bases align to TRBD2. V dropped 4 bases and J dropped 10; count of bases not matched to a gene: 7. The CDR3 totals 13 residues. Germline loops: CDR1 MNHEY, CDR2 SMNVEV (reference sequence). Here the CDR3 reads CASSSFTSAEQFF. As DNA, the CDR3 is TGTGCCAGCAGTTCGTTCACTAGCGCCGAGCAGTTCTTC.

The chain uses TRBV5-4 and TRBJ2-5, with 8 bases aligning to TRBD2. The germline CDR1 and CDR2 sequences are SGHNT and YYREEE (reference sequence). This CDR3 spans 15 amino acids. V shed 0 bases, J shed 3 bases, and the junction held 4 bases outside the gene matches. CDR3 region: CASSLVPAGEETQYF. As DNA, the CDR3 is TGTGCCAGCAGCTTGGTACCAGCGGGGGAAGAGACCCAGTACTTC. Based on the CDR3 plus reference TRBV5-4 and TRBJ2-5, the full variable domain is ETGVTQSPTHLIKTRGQQVTLRCSSQSGHNTVSWYQQALGQGPQFIFQYYREEENGRGNFPPRFSGLQFPNYSSELNVNALELDDSALYLCASSLVPAGEETQYFGPGTRLLVL.

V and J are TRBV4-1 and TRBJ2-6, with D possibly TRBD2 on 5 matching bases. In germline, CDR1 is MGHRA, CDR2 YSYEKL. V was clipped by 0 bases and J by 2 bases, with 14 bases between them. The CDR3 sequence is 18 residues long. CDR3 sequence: CASSQDGPLGAGANVLTF. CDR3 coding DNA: TGCGCCAGCAGCCAAGACGGGCCACTGGGAGCTGGGGCCAACGTCCTGACTTTC.

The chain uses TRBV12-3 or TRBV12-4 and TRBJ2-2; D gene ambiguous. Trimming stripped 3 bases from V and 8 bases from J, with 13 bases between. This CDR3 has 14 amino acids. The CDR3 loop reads CASSFREFAGELFF. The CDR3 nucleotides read TGTGCCAGCAGTTTCCGTGAATTTGCTGGGGAGCTGTTTTTT.

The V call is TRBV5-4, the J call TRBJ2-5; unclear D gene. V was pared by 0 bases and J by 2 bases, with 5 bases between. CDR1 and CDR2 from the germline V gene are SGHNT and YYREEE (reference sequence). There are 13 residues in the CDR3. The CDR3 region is CASSLDPQETQYF. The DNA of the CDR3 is TGTGCCAGCAGCTTGGACCCACAAGAGACCCAGTACTTC.

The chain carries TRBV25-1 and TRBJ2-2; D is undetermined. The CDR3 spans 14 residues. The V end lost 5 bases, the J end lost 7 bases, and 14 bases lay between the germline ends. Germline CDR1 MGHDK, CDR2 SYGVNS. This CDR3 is CASSLAGRYGELFF. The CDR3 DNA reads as TGTGCCAGCAGTCTCGCTGGACGTTACGGGGAGCTGTTTTTT.

The CDR3: CASSQDGQKSQPQHF. CDR3 in DNA: TGTGCCAGCAGCCAAGATGGACAGAAGTCACAGCCCCAGCATTTT. The V and J genes are TRBV4-2 and TRBJ1-5; perhaps TRBD1 as D (6 bases). CDR3 size: 15 residues. Trimming shortened V by 0 bases and J by 7 bases, and 13 bases separated the two germline ends. The germline V gene encodes CDR1 LGHNA and CDR2 YNFKEQ.

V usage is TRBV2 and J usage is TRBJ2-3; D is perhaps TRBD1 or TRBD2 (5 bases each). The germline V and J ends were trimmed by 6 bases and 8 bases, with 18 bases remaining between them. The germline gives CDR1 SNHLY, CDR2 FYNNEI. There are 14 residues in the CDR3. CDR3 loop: CASRGDSTGATQYF. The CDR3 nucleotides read TGTGCCAGCAGGGGCGACTCCACCGGGGCTACGCAGTATTTT.